One sample yielded the 10 T cell receptor beta chains listed below, sequenced in a study of cytomegalovirus exposure and HLA in healthy donors. It was with 60 Vbeta and 13 Jbeta primers that the PCR ran. The assay was immunoSEQ multiplex PCR, and TCRdb's table has in-frame clones only and misses some. Counted here are 130,000 or so clones, 66% occurring once; the ten biggest clones make up roughly 1.4%. Sample: PBMCs. These receptors all stem from a man in his late teens or twenties in good health and CMV-seronegative.

The chain recombines TRBV28 with TRBJ2-7; D is uncertain. The CDR3 is made up of 11 amino acids. Trimming cost V 6 bases and J 2 bases, with 5 bases left between them. CDR1 is MDHEN and CDR2 is SYDVKM in the germline V gene. This chain's CDR3 is CASSSAYEQYF. The CDR3 DNA reads as TGTGCCAGCAGCTCAGCCTACGAGCAGTACTTC.

V gene TRBV9 combines with J gene TRBJ2-3; a weak D match, TRBD2 (5 bases). The V end lost 0 bases, the J end lost 0 bases, and 8 bases lay between the germline ends. The germline V gene has CDR1 SGDLS and CDR2 YYNGEE. There are 15 residues in the CDR3. Here the CDR3 reads CASSVVGSSTDTQYF. The DNA of the CDR3 is TGTGCCAGCAGCGTAGTAGGGAGTAGCACAGATACGCAGTATTTT.

The V call is TRBV28, the J call TRBJ2-7; TRBD1 aligns across 7 bases. The CDR3 is made up of 15 amino acids. The ends lost 7 bases at V and 2 bases at J; junction bases unmatched: 11. Germline lookup yields CDR1 MDHEN and CDR2 SYDVKM. CDR3: CASKVQGSKTYEQYF. As DNA, the CDR3 is TGTGCCAGCAAAGTACAGGGGTCCAAAACCTACGAGCAGTACTTC.

The V call is TRBV9, the J call TRBJ2-5, with D perhaps TRBD2 (6 bases). Germline V gene lookup returns CDR1 SGDLS and CDR2 YYNGEE. The CDR3 loop spans 13 amino acids. Trimming left V 3 bases short and J 5 bases short, with 11 bases between. The CDR3 here is CASSGARGETQYF. For the CDR3, the DNA is TGTGCCAGCAGCGGAGCCCGGGGGGAGACCCAGTACTTC.

The chain carries TRBV19 and TRBJ1-1; the D is unclear. Trimming removed 3 bases at V and 1 base at J, with 18 bases between. The CDR3 runs 17 residues. The V gene's germline CDR1 is LNHDA and CDR2 SQIVND (reference sequence). The CDR3 is CASSIHQVFRENTEAFF. For the CDR3, the DNA is TGTGCCAGTAGTATCCATCAGGTGTTCCGGGAGAACACTGAAGCTTTCTTT.

This clone has a handful of counts. The chain joins TRBV7-9 to TRBJ1-2, with a possible D match to TRBD1 (5 bases). The CDR3 covers 13 residues. CDR1 is SEHNR, CDR2 FQNEAQ, per germline (reference sequence). Between the trimmed V and J ends, which lost 1 base and 10 bases, there was a span of 13 bases. DNA for the CDR3: TGTGCCAGCAGCTTAGTTGGAGGGGATGACTACACCTTC. Residues: CASSLVGGDDYTF.

The V gene is TRBV9, the J gene TRBJ2-2, with 7 bases aligning to TRBD2. The ends lost 3 bases at V and 3 bases at J; junction bases unmatched: 11. The CDR3 extends over 17 amino acids. The germline V gene encodes CDR1 SGDLS and CDR2 YYNGEE. This CDR3 reads CASSETPRDYYTGELFF. CDR3 DNA sequence: TGTGCCAGCAGCGAGACGCCCCGGGACTACTACACCGGGGAGCTGTTTTTT.

This clone has just a few counts. This chain joins TRBV6-1 and TRBJ1-2, with 11 bases aligning to TRBD1. V was clipped by 6 bases and J by 4 bases; unmatched bases: 4. Germline CDR1 and CDR2: MNHNS and SASEGT. CDR3 length equals 14 residues. The CDR3 DNA follows: TGTGCCAGCAGCACGGGACAGGGGGGCTATGGCTACACCTTC. Translated: CASSTGQGGYGYTF.

This chain links TRBV7-2 with TRBJ1-3, with D tentatively TRBD1 (6 bases). Trimming took off 5 bases at V and 2 bases at J, with 13 bases between the two ends. This CDR3 is 15 amino acids long. The V gene's germline CDR1 is SGHTA and CDR2 FQGNSA. The CDR3 protein is CASSRGGSAGNTIYF. The DNA for the CDR3 is TGTGCCAGCAGCCGGGGGGGCTCGGCTGGAAACACCATATATTTT. Using reference TRBV7-2 and TRBJ1-3 for the parts outside the CDR3, the full variable domain is GAGVSQSPSNKVTEKGKDVELRCDPISGHTALYWYRQSLGQGLEFLIYFQGNSAPDKSGLPSDRFSAERTGGSVSTLTIQRTQQEDSAVYLCASSRGGSAGNTIYFGEGSWLTVV.

The chain's CDR3 is CSASTGSNYGYTF. CDR3 sequence (DNA): TGCAGCGCCTCGACAGGGTCTAACTATGGCTACACCTTC. The rearrangement links TRBV29-1 to TRBJ1-2, with 7 positions matching TRBD1. This CDR3 contains 13 residues. V was pared by 7 bases and J by 0 bases, with 5 bases of the junction left unmatched. CDR1 and CDR2 from the germline V gene are SQVTM and ANQGSEA. Full variable domain (missing parts from reference TRBV29-1 and TRBJ1-2): SAVISQKPSRDICQRGTSLTIQCQVDSQVTMMFWYRQQPGQSLTLIATANQGSEATYESGFVIDKFPISRPNLTFSTLTVSNMSPEDSSIYLCSASTGSNYGYTFGSGTRLTVV.